The 18 T cell receptor beta chains given below trace back to one sample, sequenced in a study of blood T cell repertoires in COVID-19. Clones were read by immunoSEQ multiplex PCR, and TCRdb kept only the in-frame ones, dropping some. The sample consists of around 250,000 clones, 70% to 90% of them appearing once. The sequenced sample consisted of PBMCs or T cells enriched from blood (not recorded which). The receptor source for this set is a woman aged 45-60 years who had been exposed to COVID-19.

The count of this clone is one. The chain couples TRBV3-1 (or the pseudogene TRBV3-2) to TRBJ1-1; 11 bases line up with TRBD1. CDR1 is LGHDT and CDR2 is YNNKEL in the germline V gene (reference sequence). Losses at the gene ends were 4 bases for V and 9 bases for J; bases not matched to a gene: 13. The CDR3 totals 16 residues. The CDR3 reads CASSPGQGAGFRKAFF. The CDR3 DNA follows: TGTGCCAGCAGCCCCGGACAGGGGGCAGGCTTCCGTAAAGCTTTCTTT.

The CDR3 spells CASGRGREENQPQHF. The CDR3 nucleotides are TGTGCTAGTGGTAGGGGGAGGGAGGAAAATCAGCCCCAGCATTTT. The V call is TRBV12-5, the J call TRBJ1-5; possibly TRBD1 for D (6 bases). CDR3 length equals 15 residues. Germline assignment: CDR1 LGHNT and CDR2 FRNRAP. Trimming left V 5 bases short and J 4 bases short, with 15 bases between.

This clone is a singleton in its sample. The V call is TRBV25-1, the J call TRBJ1-1, with 11 bases lining up with TRBD1. CDR3 size: 16 residues. J was trimmed by 7 bases and V by 6 bases; bases with no gene match: 13. CDR1 and CDR2 (germline): MGHDK, SYGVNS. DNA for the CDR3: TGTGCCAGCAGCCTCGAGTCCGGACAGGGGGCGAATGAAGCTTTCTTT. Protein product: CASSLESGQGANEAFF.

J is TRBJ1-2 and V is TRBV9; possibly TRBD1 for D (6 bases). V was shortened by 6 bases and J by 2 bases, with 14 bases between the two germline ends. This CDR3 region has 14 residues. The V gene's germline CDR1 is SGDLS and CDR2 YYNGEE. CDR3 in amino acids: CASTIGGSNYGYTF. The CDR3 nucleotides are TGTGCCAGCACTATAGGGGGTTCAAACTATGGCTACACCTTC. The full variable domain, with the rest looked up from reference TRBV9 and TRBJ1-2, is DSGVTQTPKHLITATGQRVTLRCSPRSGDLSVYWYQQSLDQGLQFLIQYYNGEERAKGNILERFSAQQFPDLHSELNLSSLELGDSALYFCASTIGGSNYGYTFGSGTRLTVV.

This sequence joins TRBV29-1 and TRBJ2-2; TRBD1 aligns across 8 bases. The CDR3 contains 14 residues. Looked up from germline, CDR1 is SQVTM and CDR2 is ANQGSEA. Losses at the gene ends were 7 bases for V and 2 bases for J; bases not matched to a gene: 6. CDR3 amino acids: CSARTGSNTGELFF. CDR3 coding DNA: TGCAGCGCCCGGACAGGGAGTAACACCGGGGAGCTGTTTTTT.

The genes are TRBV2 and TRBJ1-1; no clear D. Per the germline V gene, CDR1 is SNHLY and CDR2 is FYNNEI. V lost 10 bases, J lost 10 bases, and 16 bases lay in between. The CDR3 extends over 11 amino acids. The CDR3 region is CATGRQSGAFF. The CDR3 coding sequence is TGTGCCACAGGACGCCAAAGCGGAGCTTTCTTT.

With regard to this clone: The sample holds other DNA sequences that translate to the same CDR3. This chain uses TRBV19 with TRBJ2-5; a possible D gene is TRBD2 (5 bases). The CDR3 consists of 13 residues. The V end was cut by 2 bases, the J end by 2 bases, with 6 bases between. Germline V CDR1 and CDR2: LNHDA, SQIVND (reference sequence). CDR3 nucleotides: TGTGCCAGTAGTATACCGGGACAAGAGACCCAGTACTTC. Amino acids: CASSIPGQETQYF.

The chain combines TRBV4-3 with TRBJ1-1; a weak D match, TRBD1 (5 bases). The V end lost 0 bases, the J end lost 4 bases, and 15 bases lay between the germline ends. In germline, CDR1 is LGHNA, CDR2 YSLEER. The CDR3 sequence is 16 residues long. The DNA for the CDR3 is TGCGCCAGCAGCCAAGATATGACGAGGGGAGGCACTGAAGCTTTCTTT. Its translation is CASSQDMTRGGTEAFF.

The chain combines TRBV7-9 with TRBJ2-1; 8 bases map to TRBD1. Germline V gives CDR1 SEHNR, CDR2 FQNEAQ (reference sequence). CDR3 length: 14 residues. With V trimmed by 8 bases and J by 3 bases, 6 bases remained unmatched. Written as DNA, the CDR3 is TGTGCCAGCTTCCTAGGACAGGGCTACAATGAGCAGTTCTTC. It encodes CASFLGQGYNEQFF.

The CDR3 DNA reads as TGTGCCAGTAGTATGGGACAGGGCGTAAATACGCAGTATTTT. Its translation: CASSMGQGVNTQYF. The chain combines TRBV19 with TRBJ2-3; TRBD1 matches 9 bases. Germline lookup yields CDR1 LNHDA and CDR2 SQIVND (reference sequence). This CDR3 comprises 14 residues. V lost 3 bases, J lost 7 bases, and 5 bases stayed unmatched.

The rearrangement joins TRBV7-8 to TRBJ2-2; TRBD1 agrees at 11 bases. This CDR3 has 15 amino acids. V was pared by 6 bases and J by 4 bases, with 4 bases of the junction left unmatched. The germline V gene has CDR1 SGHVS and CDR2 FQNEAQ. The chain's CDR3 is CASSSGTGGTGELFF. The DNA of the CDR3 is TGTGCCAGCAGTTCCGGGACAGGGGGCACCGGGGAGCTGTTTTTT.

The chain couples TRBV19 to TRBJ1-4; the D is unclear. Germline CDR1 LNHDA, CDR2 SQIVND (reference sequence). The CDR3 contains 14 residues. The V end was cut by 6 bases, the J end by 2 bases, with 10 bases between. The CDR3 sequence: CASSRTWTNEKLFF. Here the CDR3 DNA reads TGTGCCAGTAGCCGTACATGGACTAATGAAAAACTGTTTTTT.

J is TRBJ1-1 and V is TRBV6-5, with 7 positions matching TRBD1. Germline CDR1 is MNHEY and CDR2 is SVGAGI. The junction had 8 bases not matched to a gene; V was cut back by 8 bases and J by 5 bases. The CDR3 runs to 13 residues. CDR3 region: CASAGGYFTEAFF. DNA of the CDR3: TGTGCCAGCGCAGGGGGGTATTTTACTGAAGCTTTCTTT.

This chain links TRBV3-1 (or the pseudogene TRBV3-2) with TRBJ1-2; D possibly corresponds to TRBD1 (6 bases). CDR3 length equals 13 residues. The V and J ends lost 1 base and 6 bases respectively, with 9 bases between them. In germline, CDR1 is LGHDT, CDR2 YNNKEL (reference sequence). CDR3 nucleotide sequence: TGTGCCAGCAGCCAAGTGGGGGCTCATGGCTACACCTTC. Translated: CASSQVGAHGYTF.

This chain joins TRBV6-1 and TRBJ2-5; tentative D call: TRBD2 (6 bases). The CDR3 runs to 13 residues. Looked up from germline, CDR1 is MNHNS and CDR2 is SASEGT. Trimming stripped 2 bases from V and 7 bases from J, with 11 bases between. The CDR3, as DNA: TGTGCCAGCAGTGAAAGTAGGGGAGGGACCCAGTACTTC. As protein: CASSESRGGTQYF.

The V and J genes are TRBV18 and TRBJ2-5, with 9 bases lining up with TRBD2. Germline CDR1 is KGHSH and CDR2 is LQKENI. The CDR3 is 15 amino acids. V dropped 3 bases and J dropped 1; count of bases not matched to a gene: 3. The DNA of the CDR3 is TGTGCCAGCTCACCCCTAGCGGGGACCCAAGAGACCCAGTACTTC. It translates to CASSPLAGTQETQYF.

This sequence joins TRBV6-1 and TRBJ2-7; 7 bases are shared with TRBD1. CDR3 length equals 12 residues. Trimming took 0 bases from V and 11 from J; bases not matched to a gene: 4. The germline V gene has CDR1 MNHNS and CDR2 SASEGT. The DNA for the CDR3 is TGTGCCAGCAGTGAAGCGCAGGGACAGAAGTACTTC. Its translation: CASSEAQGQKYF.

This sequence joins TRBV11-2 and TRBJ2-2, with 7 bases lining up with TRBD2. The CDR3 has 17 amino acids. CDR1 SGHAT and CDR2 FQNNGV come from the germline V gene. J was trimmed by 6 bases and V by 3 bases; bases with no gene match: 13. This CDR3 is CASSFQLGEGVPGELFF. DNA of the CDR3: TGTGCCAGCAGCTTTCAGCTTGGGGAGGGAGTACCCGGGGAGCTGTTTTTT. Full variable domain (outside the CDR3, taken from reference TRBV11-2 and TRBJ2-2): EAGVAQSPRYKIIEKRQSVAFWCNPISGHATLYWYQQILGQGPKLLIQFQNNGVVDDSQLPKDRFSAERLKGVDSTLKIQPAKLEDSAVYLCASSFQLGEGVPGELFFGEGSRLTVL.